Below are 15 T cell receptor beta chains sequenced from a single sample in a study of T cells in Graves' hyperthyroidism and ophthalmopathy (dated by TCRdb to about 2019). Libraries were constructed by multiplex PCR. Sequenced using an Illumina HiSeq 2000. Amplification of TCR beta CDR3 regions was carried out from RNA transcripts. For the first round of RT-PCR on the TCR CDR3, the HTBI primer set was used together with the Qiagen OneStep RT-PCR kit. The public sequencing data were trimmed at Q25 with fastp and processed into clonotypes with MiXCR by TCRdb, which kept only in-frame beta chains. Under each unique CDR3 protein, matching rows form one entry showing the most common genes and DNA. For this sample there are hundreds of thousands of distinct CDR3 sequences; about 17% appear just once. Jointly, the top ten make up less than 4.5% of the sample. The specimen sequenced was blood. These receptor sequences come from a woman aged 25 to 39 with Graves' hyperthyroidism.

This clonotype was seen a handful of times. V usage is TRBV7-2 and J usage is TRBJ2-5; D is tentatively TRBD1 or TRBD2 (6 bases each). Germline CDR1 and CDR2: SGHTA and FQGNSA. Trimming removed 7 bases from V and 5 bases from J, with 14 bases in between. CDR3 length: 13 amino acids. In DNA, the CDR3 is TGTGCCAGCACGAAAGGGGGGTGGGAGACCCAGTACTTC. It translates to CASTKGGWETQYF.

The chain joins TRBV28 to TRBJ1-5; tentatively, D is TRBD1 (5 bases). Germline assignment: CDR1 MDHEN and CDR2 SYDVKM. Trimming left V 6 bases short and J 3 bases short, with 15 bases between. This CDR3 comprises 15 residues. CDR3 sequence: CASSLGTFSNQPQHF. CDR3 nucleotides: TGTGCCAGCAGCTTAGGGACCTTCTCCAATCAGCCCCAGCATTTT.

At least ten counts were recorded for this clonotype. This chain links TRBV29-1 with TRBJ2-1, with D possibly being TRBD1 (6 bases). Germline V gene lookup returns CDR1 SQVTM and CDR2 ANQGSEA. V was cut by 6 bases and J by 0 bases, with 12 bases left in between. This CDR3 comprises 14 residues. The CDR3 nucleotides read TGCAGCGTGGCCCAGGGGAGCTCCTACAATGAGCAGTTCTTC. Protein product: CSVAQGSSYNEQFF.

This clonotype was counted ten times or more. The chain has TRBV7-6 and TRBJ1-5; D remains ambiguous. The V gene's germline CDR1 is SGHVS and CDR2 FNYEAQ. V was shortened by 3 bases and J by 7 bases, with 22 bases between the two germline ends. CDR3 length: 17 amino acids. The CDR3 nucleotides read TGTGCCAGCAGCTTGGCCCCCCCCAGCCCCGAGGGACAGCCCCAGCATTTT. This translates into CASSLAPPSPEGQPQHF. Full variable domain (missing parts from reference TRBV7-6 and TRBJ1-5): GAGVSQSPRYKVTKRGQDVALRCDPISGHVSLYWYRQALGQGPEFLTYFNYEAQQDKSGLPNDRFSAERPEGSISTLTIQRTEQRDSAMYRCASSLAPPSPEGQPQHFGDGTRLSIL.

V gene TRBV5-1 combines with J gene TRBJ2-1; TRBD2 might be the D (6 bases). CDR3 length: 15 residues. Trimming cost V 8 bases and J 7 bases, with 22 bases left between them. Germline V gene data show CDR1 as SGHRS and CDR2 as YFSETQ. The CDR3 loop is CASYLADTGVNEQFF. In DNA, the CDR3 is TGCGCCAGTTACTTAGCGGATACGGGTGTAAATGAGCAGTTCTTC.

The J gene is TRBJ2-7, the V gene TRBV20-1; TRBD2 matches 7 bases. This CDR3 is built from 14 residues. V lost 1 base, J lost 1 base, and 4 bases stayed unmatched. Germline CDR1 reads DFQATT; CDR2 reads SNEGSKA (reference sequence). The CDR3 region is CSARVAGVSYEQYF. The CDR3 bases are TGCAGTGCTAGAGTGGCGGGAGTGTCCTACGAGCAGTACTTC.

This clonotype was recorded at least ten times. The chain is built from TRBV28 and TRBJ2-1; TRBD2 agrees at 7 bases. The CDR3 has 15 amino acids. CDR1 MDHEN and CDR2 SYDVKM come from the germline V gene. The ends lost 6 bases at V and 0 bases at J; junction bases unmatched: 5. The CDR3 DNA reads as TGTGCCAGCAGAAGGCGGGGGAGCTCCTACAATGAGCAGTTCTTC. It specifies CASRRRGSSYNEQFF.

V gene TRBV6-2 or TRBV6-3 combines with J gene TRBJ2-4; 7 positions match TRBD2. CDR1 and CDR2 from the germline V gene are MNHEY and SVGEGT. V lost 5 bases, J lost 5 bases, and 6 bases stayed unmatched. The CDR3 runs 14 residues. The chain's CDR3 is CASSAGTSENIQYF. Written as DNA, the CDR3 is TGTGCCAGCAGTGCCGGTACTAGCGAAAACATTCAGTACTTC.

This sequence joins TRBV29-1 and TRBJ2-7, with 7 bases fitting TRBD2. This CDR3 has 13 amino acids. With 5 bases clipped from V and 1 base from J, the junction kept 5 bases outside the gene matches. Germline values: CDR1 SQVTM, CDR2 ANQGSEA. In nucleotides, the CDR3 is TGCAGCGTTCTAGCGGCCCGTTCCTACGAGCAGTACTTC. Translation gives CSVLAARSYEQYF.

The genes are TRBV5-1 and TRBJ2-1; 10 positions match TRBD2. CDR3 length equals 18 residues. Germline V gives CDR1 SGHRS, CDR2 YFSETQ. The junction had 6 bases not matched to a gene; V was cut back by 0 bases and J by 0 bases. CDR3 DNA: TGCGCCAGCAGCTTGGCGGGGACTAGCGACCCCTCCTACAATGAGCAGTTCTTC. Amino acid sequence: CASSLAGTSDPSYNEQFF.

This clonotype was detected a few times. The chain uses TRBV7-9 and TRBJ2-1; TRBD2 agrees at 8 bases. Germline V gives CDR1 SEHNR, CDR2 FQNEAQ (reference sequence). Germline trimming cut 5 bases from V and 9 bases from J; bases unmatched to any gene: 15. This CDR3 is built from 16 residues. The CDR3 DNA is TGTGCCAGCAGCCGTCGCCGGGAGGGGTTGGTTAGTGAGCAGTTCTTC. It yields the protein CASSRRREGLVSEQFF.

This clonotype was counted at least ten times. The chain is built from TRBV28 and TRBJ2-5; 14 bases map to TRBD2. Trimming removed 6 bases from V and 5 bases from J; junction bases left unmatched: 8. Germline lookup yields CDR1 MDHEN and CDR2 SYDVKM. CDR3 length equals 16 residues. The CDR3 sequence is CASSFSGLAGEETQYF. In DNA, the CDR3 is TGTGCCAGCAGCTTCTCGGGACTAGCGGGAGAGGAGACCCAGTACTTC.

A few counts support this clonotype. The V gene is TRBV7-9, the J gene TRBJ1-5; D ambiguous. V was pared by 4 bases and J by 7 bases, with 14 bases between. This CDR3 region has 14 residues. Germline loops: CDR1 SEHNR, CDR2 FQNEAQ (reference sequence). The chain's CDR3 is CASSSDTRSQPQHF. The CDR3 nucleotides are TGTGCCAGCAGCTCGGATACTAGGTCCCAGCCCCAGCATTTT.

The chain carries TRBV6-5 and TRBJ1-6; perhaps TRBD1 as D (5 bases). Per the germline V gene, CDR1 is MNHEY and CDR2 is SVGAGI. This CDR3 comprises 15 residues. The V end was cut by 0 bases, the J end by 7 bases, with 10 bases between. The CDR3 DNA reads TGTGCCAGCAGTTACTCTGGCGGGACGAATTCACCCCTCCACTTT. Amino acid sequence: CASSYSGGTNSPLHF.

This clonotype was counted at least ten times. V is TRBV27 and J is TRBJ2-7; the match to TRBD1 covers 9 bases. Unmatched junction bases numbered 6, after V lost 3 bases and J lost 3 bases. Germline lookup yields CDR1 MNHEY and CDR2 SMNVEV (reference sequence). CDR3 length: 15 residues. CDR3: CASSLGQGKVYEQYF. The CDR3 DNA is TGTGCCAGCAGTTTGGGACAGGGTAAGGTCTACGAGCAGTACTTC.